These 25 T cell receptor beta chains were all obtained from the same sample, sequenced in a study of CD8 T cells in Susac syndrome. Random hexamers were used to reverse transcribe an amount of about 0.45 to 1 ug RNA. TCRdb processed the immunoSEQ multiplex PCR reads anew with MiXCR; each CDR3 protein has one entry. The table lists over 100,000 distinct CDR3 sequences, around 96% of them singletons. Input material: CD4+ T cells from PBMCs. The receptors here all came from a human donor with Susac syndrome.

CDR3 loop: CASSSSWGDYEQYF. CDR3 coding DNA: TGTGCCAGCAGCAGTAGCTGGGGTGACTACGAGCAGTACTTC. The rearrangement links TRBV6-4 to TRBJ2-7; D is uncertain. V lost 6 bases, J lost 3 bases, and 15 bases lay in between. This CDR3 is 14 amino acids long. The germline gives CDR1 MRHNA, CDR2 SNTAGT.

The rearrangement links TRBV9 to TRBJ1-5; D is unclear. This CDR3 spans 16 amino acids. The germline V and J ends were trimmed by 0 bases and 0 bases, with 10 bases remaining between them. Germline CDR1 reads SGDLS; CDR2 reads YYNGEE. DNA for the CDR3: TGTGCCAGCAGCGTAGGGACGGATCATAGCAATCAGCCCCAGCATTTT. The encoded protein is CASSVGTDHSNQPQHF. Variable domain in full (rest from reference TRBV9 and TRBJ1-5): DSGVTQTPKHLITATGQRVTLRCSPRSGDLSVYWYQQSLDQGLQFLIQYYNGEERAKGNILERFSAQQFPDLHSELNLSSLELGDSALYFCASSVGTDHSNQPQHFGDGTRLSIL.

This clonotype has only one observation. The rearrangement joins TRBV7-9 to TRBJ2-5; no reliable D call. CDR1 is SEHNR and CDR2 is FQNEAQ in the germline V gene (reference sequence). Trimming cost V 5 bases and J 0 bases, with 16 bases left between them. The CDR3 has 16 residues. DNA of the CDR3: TGTGCCAGCAGCCCCCTGGGAACCACGTACCAAGAGACCCAGTACTTC. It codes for CASSPLGTTYQETQYF.

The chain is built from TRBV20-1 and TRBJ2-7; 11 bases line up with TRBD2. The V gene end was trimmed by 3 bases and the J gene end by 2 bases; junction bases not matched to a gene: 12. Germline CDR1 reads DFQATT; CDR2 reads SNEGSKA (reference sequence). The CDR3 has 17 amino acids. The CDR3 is CSASPLLLAGATYEQYF. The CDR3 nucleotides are TGCAGTGCTAGCCCCCTCCTACTAGCGGGAGCCACCTACGAGCAGTACTTC.

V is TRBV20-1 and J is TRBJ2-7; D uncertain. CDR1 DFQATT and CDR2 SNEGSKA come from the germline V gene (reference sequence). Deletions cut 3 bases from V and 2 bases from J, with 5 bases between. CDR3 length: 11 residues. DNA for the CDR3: TGCAGTGCTAGCCTCCCCTACGAGCAGTACTTC. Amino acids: CSASLPYEQYF.

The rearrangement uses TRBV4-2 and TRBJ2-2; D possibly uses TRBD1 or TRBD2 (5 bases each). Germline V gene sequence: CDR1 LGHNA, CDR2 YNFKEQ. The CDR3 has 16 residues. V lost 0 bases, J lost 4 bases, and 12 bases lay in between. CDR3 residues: CASSQERGTGTGELFF. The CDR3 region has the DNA TGTGCCAGCAGCCAAGAGAGGGGTACCGGCACCGGGGAGCTGTTTTTT.

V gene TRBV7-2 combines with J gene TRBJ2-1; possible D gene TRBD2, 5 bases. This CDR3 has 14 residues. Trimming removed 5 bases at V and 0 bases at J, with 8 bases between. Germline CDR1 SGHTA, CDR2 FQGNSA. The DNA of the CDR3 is TGTGCCAGCAGCCCCGGGAACTCCTACAATGAGCAGTTCTTC. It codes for CASSPGNSYNEQFF.

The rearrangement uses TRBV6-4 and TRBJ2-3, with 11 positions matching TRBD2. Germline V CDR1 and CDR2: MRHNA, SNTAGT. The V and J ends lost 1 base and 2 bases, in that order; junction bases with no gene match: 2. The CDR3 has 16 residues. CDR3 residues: CASSDLAGGPTDTQYF. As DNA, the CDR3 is TGTGCCAGCAGTGACTTAGCGGGAGGGCCCACAGATACGCAGTATTTT.

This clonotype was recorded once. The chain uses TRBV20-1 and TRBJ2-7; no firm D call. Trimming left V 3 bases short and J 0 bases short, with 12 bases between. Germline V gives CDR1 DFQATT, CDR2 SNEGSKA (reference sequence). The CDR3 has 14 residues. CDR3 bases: TGCAGTGCTAGCGTAAGGACCAACTCCTACGAGCAGTACTTC. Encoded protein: CSASVRTNSYEQYF.

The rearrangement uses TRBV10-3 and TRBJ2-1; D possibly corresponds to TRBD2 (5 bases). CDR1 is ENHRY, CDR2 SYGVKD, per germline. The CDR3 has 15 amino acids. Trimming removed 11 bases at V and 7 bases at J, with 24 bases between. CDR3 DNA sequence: TGTGCCTCGGGGAAGAGTAGCGAGGGTAGAAATGAGCAGTTCTTC. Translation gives CASGKSSEGRNEQFF.

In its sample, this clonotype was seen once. The DNA for the CDR3 is TGCAGTGCTAGTAAAGGGGGGTCTTCGAACAGCTACACCTTC. Residues: CSASKGGSSNSYTF. The V gene is TRBV20-1, the J gene TRBJ1-2, with D possibly TRBD1 on 6 matching bases. CDR1 and CDR2 from the germline V gene are DFQATT and SNEGSKA (reference sequence). The length of the CDR3 is 14 residues. Between the trimmed V and J ends, which lost 3 bases and 9 bases, there was a span of 20 bases.

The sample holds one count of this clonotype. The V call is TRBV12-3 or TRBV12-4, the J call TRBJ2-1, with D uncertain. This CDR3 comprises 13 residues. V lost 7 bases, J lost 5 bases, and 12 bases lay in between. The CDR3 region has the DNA TGTGCCAGCACCGGGTGGGGTAACAATGAGCAGTTCTTC. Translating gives CASTGWGNNEQFF.

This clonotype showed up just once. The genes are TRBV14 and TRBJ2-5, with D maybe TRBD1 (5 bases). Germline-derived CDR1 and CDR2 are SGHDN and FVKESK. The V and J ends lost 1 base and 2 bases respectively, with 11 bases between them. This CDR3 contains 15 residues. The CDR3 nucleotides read TGTGCCAGCAGCCAAGTTGGGGCGATTCAAGAGACCCAGTACTTC. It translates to CASSQVGAIQETQYF.

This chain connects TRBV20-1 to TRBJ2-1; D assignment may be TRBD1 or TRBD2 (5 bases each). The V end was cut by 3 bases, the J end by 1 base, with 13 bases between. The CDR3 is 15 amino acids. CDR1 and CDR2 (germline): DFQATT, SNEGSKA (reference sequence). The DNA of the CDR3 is TGCAGTGCTAGGAGTGAGTGGGGGTCCTACAATGAGCAGTTCTTC. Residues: CSARSEWGSYNEQFF.

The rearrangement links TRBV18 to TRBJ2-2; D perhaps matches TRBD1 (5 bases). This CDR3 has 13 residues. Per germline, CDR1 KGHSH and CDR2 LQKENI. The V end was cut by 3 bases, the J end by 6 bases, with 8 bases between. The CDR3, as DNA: TGTGCCAGCTCACCGACAGCCTCCGGGGAGCTGTTTTTT. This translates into CASSPTASGELFF.

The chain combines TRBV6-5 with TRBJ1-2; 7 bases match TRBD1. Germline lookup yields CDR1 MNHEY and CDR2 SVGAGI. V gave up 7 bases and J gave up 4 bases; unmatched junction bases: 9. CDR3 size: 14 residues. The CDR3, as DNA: TGTGCCAGCACCAGACGACAGGGCGCCTATGGCTACACCTTC. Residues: CASTRRQGAYGYTF.

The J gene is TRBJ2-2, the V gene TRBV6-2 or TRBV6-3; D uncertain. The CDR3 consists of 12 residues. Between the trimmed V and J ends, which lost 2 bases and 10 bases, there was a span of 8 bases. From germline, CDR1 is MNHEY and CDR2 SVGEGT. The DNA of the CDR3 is TGTGCCAGCAGTTACAGGGTGGAGGAGCTGTTTTTT. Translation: CASSYRVEELFF.

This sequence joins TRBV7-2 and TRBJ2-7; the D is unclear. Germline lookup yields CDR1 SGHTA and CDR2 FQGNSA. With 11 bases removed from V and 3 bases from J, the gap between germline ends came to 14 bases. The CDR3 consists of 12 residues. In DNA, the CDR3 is TGTGCCGGCCGGAGAAGGGTCTACGAGCAGTACTTC. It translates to CAGRRRVYEQYF.

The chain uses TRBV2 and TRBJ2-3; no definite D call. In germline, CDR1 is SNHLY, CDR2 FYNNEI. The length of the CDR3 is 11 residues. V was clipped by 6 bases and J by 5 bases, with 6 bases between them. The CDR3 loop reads CASRGEDTQYF. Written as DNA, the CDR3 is TGTGCCAGCAGGGGCGAAGATACGCAGTATTTT.

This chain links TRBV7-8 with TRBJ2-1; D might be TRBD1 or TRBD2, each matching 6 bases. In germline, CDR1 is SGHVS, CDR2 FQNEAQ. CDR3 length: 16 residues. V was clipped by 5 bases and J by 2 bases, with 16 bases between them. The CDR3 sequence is CASSIRGAVAYNEQFF. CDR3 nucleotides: TGTGCCAGCAGCATTAGGGGGGCAGTGGCCTACAATGAGCAGTTCTTC.

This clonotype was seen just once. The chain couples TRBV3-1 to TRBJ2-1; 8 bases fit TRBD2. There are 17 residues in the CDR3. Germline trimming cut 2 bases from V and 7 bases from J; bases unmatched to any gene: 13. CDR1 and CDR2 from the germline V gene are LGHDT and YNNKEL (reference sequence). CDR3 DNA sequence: TGTGCCAGCAGCCAACCAAGCGGGAGACGGAACGGGAATGAGCAGTTCTTC. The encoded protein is CASSQPSGRRNGNEQFF.

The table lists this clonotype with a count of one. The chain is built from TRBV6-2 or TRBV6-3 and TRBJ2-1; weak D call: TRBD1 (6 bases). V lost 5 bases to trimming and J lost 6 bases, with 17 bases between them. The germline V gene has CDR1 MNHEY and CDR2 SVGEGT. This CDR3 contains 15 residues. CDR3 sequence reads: CASSDLQGTSNEQFF. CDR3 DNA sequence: TGTGCCAGCAGTGACCTCCAAGGGACAAGCAATGAGCAGTTCTTC.

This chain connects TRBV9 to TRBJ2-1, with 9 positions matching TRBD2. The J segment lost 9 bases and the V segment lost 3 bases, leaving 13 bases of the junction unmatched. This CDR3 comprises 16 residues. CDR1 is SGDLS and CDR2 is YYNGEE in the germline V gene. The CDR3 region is CASSERGGLAAGEQFF. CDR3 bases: TGTGCCAGCAGCGAGAGGGGGGGACTAGCCGCCGGTGAGCAGTTCTTC. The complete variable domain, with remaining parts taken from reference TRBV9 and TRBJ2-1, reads DSGVTQTPKHLITATGQRVTLRCSPRSGDLSVYWYQQSLDQGLQFLIQYYNGEERAKGNILERFSAQQFPDLHSELNLSSLELGDSALYFCASSERGGLAAGEQFFGPGTRLTVL.

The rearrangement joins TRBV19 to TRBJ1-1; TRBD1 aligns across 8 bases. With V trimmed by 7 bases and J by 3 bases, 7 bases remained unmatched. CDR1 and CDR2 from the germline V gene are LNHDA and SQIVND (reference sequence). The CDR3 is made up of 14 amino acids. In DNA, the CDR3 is TGTGCCAGTAAAGCCGCAGGGGGCTACACTGAAGCTTTCTTT. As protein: CASKAAGGYTEAFF.

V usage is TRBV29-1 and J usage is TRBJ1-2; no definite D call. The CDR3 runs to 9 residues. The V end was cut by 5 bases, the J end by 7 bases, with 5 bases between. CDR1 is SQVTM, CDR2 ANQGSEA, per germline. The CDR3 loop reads CSVNPGYTF. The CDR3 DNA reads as TGCAGCGTTAATCCTGGCTACACCTTC.